These T cell receptor beta chains were read from a single sample in a study of T cells in Graves' hyperthyroidism and ophthalmopathy. TCRdb reprocessed the multiplex PCR reads with MiXCR, giving one entry per CDR3 protein. This table holds hundreds of thousands of distinct CDR3 sequences, roughly 15% found once. The sample was blood. These receptors came from a woman aged 30 to 39 with Graves' hyperthyroidism. CDR3s include the opening cysteine and the closing phenylalanine or tryptophan. A D gene is named only where the DNA matches it firmly. Where a row states a size, it is once, few, many or the class of an expanded clone; other rows omit it.

size	V	J	D	DNA	CDR3
.	TRBV30	TRBJ1-2	.	TGTGCCTGGGCCAGGTTTCCCTACTATGGCTACACCTTC	CAWARFPYYGYTF
many	TRBV3-1	TRBJ2-7	.	TGTGCCAGCAGCCAAGGTCTAGCCCACGAGCAGTACTTC	CASSQGLAHEQYF
many	TRBV6-2/TRBV6-3	TRBJ1-5	TRBD1	TGTGCCAGCACCCGGACCGGGACAGGGGTCAATCAGCCCCAGCATTTT	CASTRTGTGVNQPQHF
many	TRBV20-1	TRBJ2-1	TRBD2	TGCAGTGCTCGCTATTTAGCGGGGAGAACCTACAATGAGCAGTTCTTC	CSARYLAGRTYNEQFF
.	TRBV20-1	TRBJ2-5	.	TGCAGTGCTAGAGAGACAAAGGGGTTCCAAGAGACCCAGTACTTC	CSARETKGFQETQYF
few	TRBV12-3/TRBV12-4	TRBJ1-1	.	TGTGCCAGCAGTTTTGGCCGGAGAGCTTTCTTT	CASSFGRRAFF
many	TRBV28	TRBJ2-7	TRBD1	TGTGCCAGCAGGGGACAGGGAAGTACCGTCTACGAGCAGTACTTC	CASRGQGSTVYEQYF
many	TRBV6-1	TRBJ1-4	.	TGTGCCAGCATGGGGGGTACCAGCCTTAATGAAAAACTGTTTTTT	CASMGGTSLNEKLFF
.	TRBV19	TRBJ1-1	TRBD1	TGTGCCAGTAGTATGGGGACAGTGAACACTGAAGCTTTCTTT	CASSMGTVNTEAFF
.	TRBV24-1	TRBJ2-5	TRBD1	TGTGCCACCAGTGATCCGATAAGGACAGGGGCTGAAGAGACCCAGTACTTC	CATSDPIRTGAEETQYF
many	TRBV5-1	TRBJ2-7	TRBD1	TGCGCCAGCGAGACCGGGACAGGGATTTCCTACGAGCAGTACTTC	CASETGTGISYEQYF
.	TRBV29-1	TRBJ1-2	.	TGCAGCGTTAAACCATACCCTAGGGACTATGGCTACGCCTTC	CSVKPYPRDYGYAF
.	TRBV25-1	TRBJ2-4	.	TGTGCCAGCAGTGACCCCCGGCTGCGGGTAAATATACTAGCCAAAAACATTCAGTACTTC	CASSDPRLRVNILAKNIQYF
.	TRBV27	TRBJ2-7	.	TGTGCCAGCAGTTTCTTAAGGGGATACGCCTACGAGCAGTACTTC	CASSFLRGYAYEQYF
many	TRBV12-5	TRBJ2-7	.	TGTGCTAGTGGTTTGGTACGGTCCGCATCGGGGGGCAACGAGCAGTACTTC	CASGLVRSASGGNEQYF
many	TRBV12-3/TRBV12-4	TRBJ1-5	.	TGTGCCAGCAGTTTGAATAGTCAGCCCCAGCATTTT	CASSLNSQPQHF
many	TRBV5-1	TRBJ2-7	.	TGCGCCAGCAGCTTGGGGGCCTCCCCCGGCACCTACGAGCAGTACTTC	CASSLGASPGTYEQYF
.	TRBV7-9	TRBJ2-1	.	TGTGCCAGCAGCTATCCGGGAGCAGGACACAATGAGCAGTTCTTC	CASSYPGAGHNEQFF
many	TRBV28	TRBJ2-5	TRBD1	TGTGCCAGCGGAAGACAGGGGCTGCGAGAGACCCAGTACTTC	CASGRQGLRETQYF
.	TRBV6-6	TRBJ1-6	.	TGTGCCAGCAGTTACAAGTTCTCCCGACAGACACCTCATTCACCCCTCCACTTT	CASSYKFSRQTPHSPLHF
few	TRBV10-3	TRBJ1-1	.	TGTGCCATCAGTGAGTCAGGGAAGACTGAAGCTTTCTTT	CAISESGKTEAFF
many	TRBV28	TRBJ2-7	TRBD2	TGTGCCAGCAAGGGTACGGGAGGGAACTCCTACGAGCAGTACTTC	CASKGTGGNSYEQYF
.	TRBV2	TRBJ1-5	.	TGTGCCAGTGTACACGGTGATAACAATCAGCCCCAGCATTTT	CASVHGDNNQPQHF
many	TRBV28	TRBJ1-2	TRBD1	TGTGCCAGCAGTTCACCCCCGGGACAGGTCCGCTATGGCTACACCTTC	CASSSPPGQVRYGYTF
many	TRBV28	TRBJ2-1	TRBD2	TGTGCCAGCAGTAACCCTAGCGGGAGGGCTTTCTACAATGAGCAGTTCTTC	CASSNPSGRAFYNEQFF
few	TRBV28	TRBJ1-5	.	TGTGCCAGCAGTTTACCCATGATCCTGGGGCAGCCCCAGCATTTT	CASSLPMILGQPQHF
.	TRBV4-1	TRBJ2-7	TRBD2	TGTGCCAGCAGCCAAGAACCCGGACTAGCGAACGAGCAGTACTTC	CASSQEPGLANEQYF
many	TRBV30	TRBJ2-5	.	TGTGCCTGGAGTTCATCATACTGGGACCAGTACTTC	CAWSSSYWDQYF
many	TRBV27	TRBJ2-7	TRBD1	TGTGCCAGCAGTCCGTCCGGGACAGGGTTGTACGAGCAGTACTTC	CASSPSGTGLYEQYF
.	TRBV4-1	TRBJ2-7	.	TGCGCCAGCAGCCGAGTGGGGGACAATGAGCAGTACTTC	CASSRVGDNEQYF
.	TRBV13	TRBJ1-4	.	TGTGCCAGCAGCCAAGAACCGGAAAAACTGTTTTTT	CASSQEPEKLFF
many	TRBV28	TRBJ2-1	.	TGTGCCAGCAGTACCCCGCCGGGGGACCCAAGGAGCTCCTACAATGAGCAGTTCTTC	CASSTPPGDPRSSYNEQFF
few	TRBV6-1	TRBJ2-7	.	TGTGCCAGCAGTTTCCGGCCTTATCAAGGGACGTCCTACGAGCAGTACTTC	CASSFRPYQGTSYEQYF
few	TRBV3-1	TRBJ2-1	TRBD1	TGTGCCAGCAGCCAAGTACCGACAGGGGGCTGGGGCAATGAGCAGTTCTTC	CASSQVPTGGWGNEQFF
many	TRBV5-6	TRBJ2-1	TRBD2	TGTGCCAGCAGCTATAGCGGGAGCCGGGGGAATGAGCAGTTCTTC	CASSYSGSRGNEQFF
many	TRBV5-1	TRBJ2-1	.	TGCGCCAGCAGCTTAACAACCAATGAGCAGTTCTTC	CASSLTTNEQFF
many	TRBV12-3/TRBV12-4	TRBJ2-7	.	TGTGCCAGCAGTTTATCGGTTTACGAGCAGTACTTC	CASSLSVYEQYF
many	TRBV20-1	TRBJ2-7	TRBD1	TGCAGTGCTAGAGGGTATCCCCGACGGGACAGCTCCTCCTTGGGCGAGCAGTACTTC	CSARGYPRRDSSSLGEQYF
few	TRBV19	TRBJ2-1	.	TGTGCCAGTAGTATTAACAGGGGAGGATCCTACAATGAGCAGTTCTTC	CASSINRGGSYNEQFF
.	TRBV30	TRBJ2-1	.	TGTGCCTGGAGTGTCGACACCGCTACCTACAATGAGCAGTTCTTC	CAWSVDTATYNEQFF
.	TRBV28	TRBJ1-1	.	TGTGCCAGCAGCATCGACCAAGGACCCCCGAGCACTGAAGCTTTCTTT	CASSIDQGPPSTEAFF
few	TRBV11-2	TRBJ2-7	TRBD2	TGTGCCAGCAGCTTAGCGGCGGGACTAGCGGGCTACGAGCAGTACTTC	CASSLAAGLAGYEQYF